One T cell receptor beta chain is described in this entry. CDR3 length equals 16 residues. Trimming took off 1 base at V and 1 base at J, with 11 bases between the two ends. Germline V gene lookup returns CDR1 LGHNA and CDR2 YSLEER. Produced via immunoSEQ multiplex PCR; TCRdb's table is partial and in-frame only. The sample has tens of thousands of clones, more than 75% seen once. This sample stems from a study of control samples from healthy donors and cancer patients. The J gene is TRBJ2-1, the V gene TRBV4-3; maybe TRBD2 (6 bases). Sequencing was performed on blood. The TCR was taken from a man aged 45-65 years in good health. The CDR3 DNA sequence: TGCGCCAGCAGCCAAGGGAGGGGCGGATCCTACAATGAGCAGTTCTTC. Translating it yields CASSQGRGGSYNEQFF.